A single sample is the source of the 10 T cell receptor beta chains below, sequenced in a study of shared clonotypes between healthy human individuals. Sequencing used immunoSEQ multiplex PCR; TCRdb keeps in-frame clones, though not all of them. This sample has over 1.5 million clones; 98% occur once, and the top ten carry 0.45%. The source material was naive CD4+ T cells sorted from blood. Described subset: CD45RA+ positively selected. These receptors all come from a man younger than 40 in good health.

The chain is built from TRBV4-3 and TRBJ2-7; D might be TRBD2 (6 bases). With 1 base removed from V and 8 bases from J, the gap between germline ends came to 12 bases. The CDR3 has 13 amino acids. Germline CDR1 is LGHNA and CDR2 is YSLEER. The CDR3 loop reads CASSQVPLAKQYF. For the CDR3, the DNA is TGCGCCAGCAGCCAAGTTCCGCTAGCGAAGCAGTACTTC.

This CDR3 reads CASSDRVGQETQYF. The CDR3 region has the DNA TGTGCCAGCAGCGACAGGGTAGGGCAAGAGACCCAGTACTTC. The chain links TRBV5-4 to TRBJ2-5; 7 nucleotides match TRBD1. Trimming cost V 4 bases and J 2 bases; bases outside gene matches: 5. This CDR3 is built from 14 residues. CDR1 and CDR2 from the germline V gene are SGHNT and YYREEE (reference sequence).

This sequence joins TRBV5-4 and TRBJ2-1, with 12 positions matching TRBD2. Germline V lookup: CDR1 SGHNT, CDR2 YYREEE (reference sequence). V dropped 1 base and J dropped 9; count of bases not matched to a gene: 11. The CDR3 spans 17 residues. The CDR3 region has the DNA TGTGCCAGCAGCTTGCCAGCCCTGACTAGCGGGAGTGTTGAGCAGTTCTTC. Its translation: CASSLPALTSGSVEQFF.

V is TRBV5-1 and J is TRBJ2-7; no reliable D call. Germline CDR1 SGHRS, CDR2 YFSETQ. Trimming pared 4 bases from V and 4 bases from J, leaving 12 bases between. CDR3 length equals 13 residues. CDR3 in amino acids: CASSPFLGYEQYF. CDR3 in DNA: TGCGCCAGCAGCCCTTTTCTGGGGTACGAGCAGTACTTC.

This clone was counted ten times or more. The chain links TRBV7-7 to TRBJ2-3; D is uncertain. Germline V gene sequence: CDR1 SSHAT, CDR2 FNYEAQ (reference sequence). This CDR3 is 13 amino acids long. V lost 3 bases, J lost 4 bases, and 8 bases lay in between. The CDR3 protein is CASSFEAADTQYF. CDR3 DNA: TGTGCCAGCAGCTTCGAAGCAGCAGATACGCAGTATTTT.

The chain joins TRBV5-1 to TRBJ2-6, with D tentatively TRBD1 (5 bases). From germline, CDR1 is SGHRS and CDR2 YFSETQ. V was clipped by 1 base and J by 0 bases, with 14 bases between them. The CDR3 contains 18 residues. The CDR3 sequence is CASSLSTRASSGANVLTF. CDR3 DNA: TGCGCCAGCAGCTTGTCAACCAGGGCCTCCTCTGGGGCCAACGTCCTGACTTTC.

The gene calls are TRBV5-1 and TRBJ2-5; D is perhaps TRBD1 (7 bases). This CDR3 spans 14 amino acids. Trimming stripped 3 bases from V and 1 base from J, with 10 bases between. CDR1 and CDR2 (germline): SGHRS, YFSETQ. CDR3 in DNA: TGCGCCAGCAGCTCAGGGGGGTCCCAAGAGACCCAGTACTTC. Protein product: CASSSGGSQETQYF. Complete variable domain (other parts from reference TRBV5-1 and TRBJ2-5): KAGVTQTPRYLIKTRGQQVTLSCSPISGHRSVSWYQQTPGQGLQFLFEYFSETQRNKGNFPGRFSGRQFSNSRSEMNVSTLELGDSALYLCASSSGGSQETQYFGPGTRLLVL.

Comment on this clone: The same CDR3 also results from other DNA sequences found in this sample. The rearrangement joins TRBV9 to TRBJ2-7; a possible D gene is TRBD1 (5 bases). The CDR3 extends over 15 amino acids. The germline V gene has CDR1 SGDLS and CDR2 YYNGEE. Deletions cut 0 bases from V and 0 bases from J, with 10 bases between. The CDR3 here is CASSVGVGPSYEQYF. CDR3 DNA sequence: TGTGCCAGCAGCGTAGGGGTGGGGCCCTCCTACGAGCAGTACTTC.

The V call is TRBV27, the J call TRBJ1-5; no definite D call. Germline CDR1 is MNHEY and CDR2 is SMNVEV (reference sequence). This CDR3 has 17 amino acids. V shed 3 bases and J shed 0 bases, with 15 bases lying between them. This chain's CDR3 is CASSFGRPRDSNQPQHF. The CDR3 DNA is TGTGCCAGCAGTTTTGGCAGGCCGAGGGATAGCAATCAGCCCCAGCATTTT.

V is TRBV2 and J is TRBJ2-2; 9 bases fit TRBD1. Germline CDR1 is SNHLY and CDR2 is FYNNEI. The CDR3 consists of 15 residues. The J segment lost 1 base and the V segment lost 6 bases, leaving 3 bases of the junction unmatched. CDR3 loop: CASRKGQGNTGELFF. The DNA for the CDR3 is TGTGCCAGCAGAAAGGGACAGGGGAACACCGGGGAGCTGTTTTTT.